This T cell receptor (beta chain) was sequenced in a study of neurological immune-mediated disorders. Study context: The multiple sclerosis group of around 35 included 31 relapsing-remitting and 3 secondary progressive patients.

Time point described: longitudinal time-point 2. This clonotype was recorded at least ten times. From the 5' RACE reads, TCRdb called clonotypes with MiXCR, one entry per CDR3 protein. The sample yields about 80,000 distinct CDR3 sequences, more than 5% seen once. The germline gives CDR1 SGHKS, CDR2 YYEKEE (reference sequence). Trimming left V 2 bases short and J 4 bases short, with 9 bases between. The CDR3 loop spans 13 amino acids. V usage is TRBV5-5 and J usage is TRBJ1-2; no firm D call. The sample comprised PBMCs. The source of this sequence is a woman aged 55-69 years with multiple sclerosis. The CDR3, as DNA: TGTGCCAGCAGCTTTGAGGAGGGCTATGGCTACACCTTC. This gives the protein CASSFEEGYGYTF.